These T cell receptor beta chains were read from a single sample in a study of shared clonotypes between healthy human individuals. Using immunoSEQ multiplex PCR, the repertoire was profiled, and TCRdb retains in-frame clones only, with some absent. The data hold more than 2 million clones, with about 94% observed a single time. The source material was naive CD8+ T cells from PBMCs. These receptors all stem from a man younger than 35 in good health. Some clones in this sample may be carry-over from other donors' samples. Both conserved end residues are part of each CDR3. A D gene is named only where the DNA matches it firmly.

>TRBD2|TRBV4-2|TRBJ2-2
CASSQDEGREGDTGELFF
>TRBD2|TRBV27|TRBJ2-7
CATWTSRYEQYF
>TRBD1|TRBV29-1|TRBJ2-2
CSVEDPGTGDTGELFF
>NA|TRBV7-8|TRBJ2-7
CASSHNVGYEQYF
>NA|TRBV10-3|TRBJ2-7
CAISESTSDSYEQYF
>NA|TRBV9|TRBJ1-2
CASSVGGGPRVGYGYTF
>TRBD2|TRBV10-2|TRBJ2-7
CASSRKTTGTSGRYEQYF
>TRBD1|TRBV27|TRBJ2-7
CASSLAGQGVGEQYF
>TRBD2|TRBV7-3|TRBJ2-3
CASSFPKNFHSGRDTDTQYF
>NA|TRBV7-9|TRBJ1-4
CASSLGSRTAQNEKLFF
>TRBD2|TRBV7-2|TRBJ2-1
CASSLGFLLAGVIHGEQFF
>NA|TRBV7-2|TRBJ2-7
CASSPSGTYEQYF
>NA|TRBV28|TRBJ2-1
CASSSPKRDEQFF
>NA|TRBV10-1|TRBJ2-1
CASSESGDDEQFF
>NA|TRBV28|TRBJ1-5
CASSLALGAGDSNQPQHF
>NA|TRBV28|TRBJ1-2
CASSLSLGPRYGYTF
>TRBD1|TRBV6-5|TRBJ2-7
CASSRRTGGYEQYF
>NA|TRBV6-1|TRBJ1-1
CASSVAGTNWGTEAFF
>NA|TRBV4-1|TRBJ2-2
CASSPGRGSATGELFF
>NA|TRBV11-2|TRBJ1-1
CASSWGPLNTEAFF
>TRBD1|TRBV7-8|TRBJ2-3
CASSLRQGWLSTDTQYF
>TRBD2|TRBV7-9|TRBJ2-1
CASSQRLAGGVYNEQFF
>TRBD2|TRBV7-6|TRBJ2-5
CASSRLAGKETQYF
>NA|TRBV29-1|TRBJ2-7
CSVVAVSYEQYF
>NA|TRBV7-2|TRBJ1-1
CASSLNSEAFF
>NA|TRBV5-1|TRBJ2-1
CASSLAYIAASSYNEQFF
>TRBD2|TRBV11-2|TRBJ2-1
CASSLEGLAGGPYNEQFF
>TRBD2|TRBV19|TRBJ2-5
CASSTGTSDQETQYF
>NA|TRBV5-6|TRBJ2-1
CASSAVARAGQFF
>NA|TRBV29-1|TRBJ2-5
CSVRSGFETQYF
>TRBD2|TRBV7-9|TRBJ2-3
CASSLQRLAGDTQYF
>NA|TRBV19|TRBJ1-3
CASSERRSENTIYF
>TRBD2|TRBV29-1|NA
CSTKREPYEQYF